The clone carrying this TCR beta chain was counted only a few times. Its antigen is currently unknown. CDR3 size: 15 residues. V shed 7 bases and J shed 4 bases, with 17 bases lying between them. CDR1 and CDR2 (germline): SEHNR, FQNEAQ (reference sequence). This sample was taken from a study of cytomegalovirus exposure and HLA in healthy donors. General study points: Researchers reported that a few CMV-associated chains were confirmed in vitro as CMV antigen-specific. Most TCR sequences were seen very rarely across donors, but some public TCRs occurred in many. Among TCR beta chains, those listed as cytomegalovirus-associated numbered some 160.

TCRdb's table, derived via immunoSEQ multiplex PCR, lists solely in-frame clones and lacks some. The sample lists roughly 59,000 clones; roughly 94% were seen once. The source is a woman aged 18-29 years in good health and CMV-seropositive. Sequences were obtained from PBMCs. The chain carries TRBV7-9 and TRBJ1-3; D is uncertain. The CDR3 bases are TGTGCCAGCATCCCGTTACGGGGTATCGGAAACACCATATATTTT. It specifies CASIPLRGIGNTIYF. Supplemented by reference TRBV7-9 and TRBJ1-3, the full variable domain reads DTGVSQNPRHKITKRGQNVTFRCDPISEHNRLYWYRQTLGQGPEFLTYFQNEAQLEKSRLLSDRFSAERPKGSFSTLEIQRTEQGDSAMYLCASIPLRGIGNTIYFGEGSWLTVV.